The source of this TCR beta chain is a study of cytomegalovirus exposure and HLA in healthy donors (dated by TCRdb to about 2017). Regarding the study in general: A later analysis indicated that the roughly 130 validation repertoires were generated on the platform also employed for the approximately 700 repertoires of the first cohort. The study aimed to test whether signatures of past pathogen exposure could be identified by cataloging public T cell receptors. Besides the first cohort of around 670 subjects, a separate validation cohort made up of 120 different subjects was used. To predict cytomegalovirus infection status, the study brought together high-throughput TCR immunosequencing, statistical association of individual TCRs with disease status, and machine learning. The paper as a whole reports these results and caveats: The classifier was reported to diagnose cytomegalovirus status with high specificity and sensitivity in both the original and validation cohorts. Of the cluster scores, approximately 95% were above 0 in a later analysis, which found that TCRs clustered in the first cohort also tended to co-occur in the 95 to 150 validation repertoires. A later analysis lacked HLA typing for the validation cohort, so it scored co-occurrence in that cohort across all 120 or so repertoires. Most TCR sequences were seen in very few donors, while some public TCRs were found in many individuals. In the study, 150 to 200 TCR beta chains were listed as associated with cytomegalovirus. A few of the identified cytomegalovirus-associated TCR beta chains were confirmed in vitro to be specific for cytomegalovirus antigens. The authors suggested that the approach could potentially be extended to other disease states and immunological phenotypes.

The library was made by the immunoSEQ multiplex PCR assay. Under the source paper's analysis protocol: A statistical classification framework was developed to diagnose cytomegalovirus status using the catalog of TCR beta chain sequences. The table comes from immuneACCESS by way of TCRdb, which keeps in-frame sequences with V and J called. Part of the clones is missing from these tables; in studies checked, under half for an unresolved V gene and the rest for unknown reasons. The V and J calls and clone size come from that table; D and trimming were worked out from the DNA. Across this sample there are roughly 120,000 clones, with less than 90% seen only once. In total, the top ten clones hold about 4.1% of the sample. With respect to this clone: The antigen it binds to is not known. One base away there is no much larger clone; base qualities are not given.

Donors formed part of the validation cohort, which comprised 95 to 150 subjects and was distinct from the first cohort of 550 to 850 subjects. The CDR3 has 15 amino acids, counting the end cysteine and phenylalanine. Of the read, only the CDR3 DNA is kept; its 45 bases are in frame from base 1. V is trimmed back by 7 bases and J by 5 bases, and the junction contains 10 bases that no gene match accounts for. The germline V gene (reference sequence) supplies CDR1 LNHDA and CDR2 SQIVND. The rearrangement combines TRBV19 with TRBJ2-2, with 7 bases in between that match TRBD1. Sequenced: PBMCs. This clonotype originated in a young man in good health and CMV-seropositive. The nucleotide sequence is TGTGCCAGTATCGCCCCGGGACAGCTTACCGGGGAGCTGTTTTTT. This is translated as CASIAPGQLTGELFF.